This is a list of T cell receptor beta chains from one sample in a study of cytomegalovirus exposure and HLA in healthy donors. Profiled with immunoSEQ multiplex PCR; TCRdb holds only in-frame clones, not every one. The sample yields some 170,000 clones, roughly 79% seen once. The material sequenced was PBMCs. Receptor source: a man aged 35 to 55 in good health and CMV-seropositive. CDR3s include the opening cysteine and the closing phenylalanine or tryptophan. The D gene is left open where the match is weak. Clone size is shown for a subset of rows, as once, few, many or a class of expanded clone.

J gene,D gene,clone size,V gene,CDR3 DNA,CDR3 protein
TRBJ2-7,NA,NA,TRBV12-5,TGTGCTAGTGGTTTCGGGACTCTTTACGAGCAGTACTTC,CASGFGTLYEQYF
TRBJ1-2,TRBD1,NA,TRBV25-1,TGTGCCAGCAGAAGAGGGACAGGCTATGGCTACACCTTC,CASRRGTGYGYTF
TRBJ1-4,NA,NA,TRBV2,TGTGCCAGCAGTTACTCAGGGAATATTAGGGAAGAAAAACTGTTTTTT,CASSYSGNIREEKLFF
TRBJ2-2,NA,few,TRBV19,TGTGCCAGTAGATCCCGGGGGTTTGGCACCGGGGAGCTGTTTTTT,CASRSRGFGTGELFF
TRBJ2-7,TRBD2,NA,TRBV7-6,TGTGCCAGCAGCCCGGGGGCCCTAGCGGGAGGCCACGAGCAGTACTTC,CASSPGALAGGHEQYF
TRBJ2-6,NA,NA,TRBV7-8,TGTGCCAGCAGCTCCCAACGGGGACTTTTTTCTGGGGCCAACGTCCTGACTTTC,CASSSQRGLFSGANVLTF
TRBJ2-7,TRBD2,few,TRBV28,TGTGCCAGCAGTCTAACTACTGGGACTAGCGGGAGTCACGAGCAGTACTTC,CASSLTTGTSGSHEQYF
TRBJ2-7,NA,few,TRBV14,TGTGCCAGCACGGACAGTTTCTCCTACGAGCAGTACTTC,CASTDSFSYEQYF
TRBJ2-7,TRBD2,NA,TRBV11-2,TGTGCCAGCAGCGACGGGACTAGCGGCTACGAGCAGTACTTC,CASSDGTSGYEQYF
TRBJ1-2,NA,NA,TRBV2,TGTGCCAGCAAGAGGGGGAACTATGGCTACACCTTC,CASKRGNYGYTF
TRBJ2-5,TRBD1,NA,TRBV27,TGTGCCAGCAGTACCTGGACAGGCGATCAAGAGACCCAGTACTTC,CASSTWTGDQETQYF
TRBJ1-3,TRBD1,NA,TRBV10-3,TGTGCCATCAGTGCAGTCCTGACAGGGTTGGGGCCCAACACCATATATTTT,CAISAVLTGLGPNTIYF
TRBJ1-3,TRBD1,NA,TRBV7-6,TGTGCCAGCAGCCCAGAACCACTTGACAGGGGCCGCTCTGGAAACACCATATATTTT,CASSPEPLDRGRSGNTIYF
TRBJ2-5,TRBD1,NA,TRBV7-9,TGTGCCAGCAGCTCCGGGACAGGGTTTTTACAAGAGACCCAGTACTTC,CASSSGTGFLQETQYF
TRBJ1-1,NA,NA,TRBV20-1,TGCAGTGCTAGCAGGAACACTGAAGCTTTCTTT,CSASRNTEAFF
TRBJ2-5,NA,NA,TRBV11-3,TGTGCCAGCAGCCGACAGGTTCAAGAGACCCAGTACTTC,CASSRQVQETQYF
TRBJ1-3,NA,NA,TRBV9,TGTGCCAGCAGCCCCCGCGGCGGTCCCTCTGGAAACACCATATATTTT,CASSPRGGPSGNTIYF
TRBJ2-3,TRBD2,NA,TRBV5-4,TGTGCCAGCAGCCCACCTAGACTAGCGGGAGGTAGCACAGATACGCAGTATTTT,CASSPPRLAGGSTDTQYF
TRBJ2-3,NA,NA,TRBV6-1,TGTGCCAGCAGGGGCTCACGAAATAATGCAGATACGCAGTATTTT,CASRGSRNNADTQYF
TRBJ2-1,NA,once,TRBV5-1,TGCGCCAGCAGCTTGGGACAGTCCTACAATGAGCAGTTCTTC,CASSLGQSYNEQFF
TRBJ2-2,NA,once,TRBV4-1,TGCGCCAGCAGCCAAGTACTAAGGTCCGGGGAGCTGTTTTTT,CASSQVLRSGELFF
TRBJ2-2,TRBD1,NA,TRBV5-1,TGCGCCAGCAGCTTGGGGCCGGGACAGGGGGACACCGGGGAGCTGTTTTTT,CASSLGPGQGDTGELFF
TRBJ2-2,NA,NA,TRBV29-1,TGCAGCGTAGACACGAACACCGGGGAGCTGTTTTTT,CSVDTNTGELFF
TRBJ2-7,NA,NA,TRBV19,TGTGCCAGTAGTGCCTACGACTCCTACGAGCAGTACTTC,CASSAYDSYEQYF
TRBJ2-1,NA,NA,TRBV9,TGTGCCAGCAGCCCCCAGGGACTTTACAATGAGCAGTTCTTC,CASSPQGLYNEQFF
TRBJ1-2,NA,NA,TRBV9,TGTGCCAGCAGCGTAGGTAAAGGGGTAAACTATGGCTACACCTTC,CASSVGKGVNYGYTF
TRBJ1-5,NA,NA,TRBV5-1,TGCGCCAGCAGCCCTGGCCTTAGCAATCAGCCCCAGCATTTT,CASSPGLSNQPQHF
TRBJ1-2,TRBD1,NA,TRBV11-3,TGTGCCAGCAGCCCCGGACAGGGGGCCAACTATGGCTACACCTTC,CASSPGQGANYGYTF
TRBJ2-2,NA,NA,TRBV5-1,TGCGCCAGCAGCTTGTCCGGGACTCCGAACACCGGGGAGCTGTTTTTT,CASSLSGTPNTGELFF
TRBJ2-2,TRBD1,NA,TRBV7-9,TGTGCCAGCAGCCCCGTGGGGACAGGGTACACCGGGGAGCTGTTTTTT,CASSPVGTGYTGELFF
TRBJ2-1,TRBD2,NA,TRBV28,TGTGCCAGCGGCCGGGGGGGCTCACACTCCTACAATGAGCAGTTCTTC,CASGRGGSHSYNEQFF
TRBJ2-2,NA,NA,TRBV5-6,TGTGCCAGCAGCTTCGGAGGTGGGACCGGGGAGCTGTTTTTT,CASSFGGGTGELFF
TRBJ2-1,TRBD2,NA,TRBV5-1,TGCGCCAGCAGCTGGGCCGGGACTAGGGGGGTTTACAATGAGCAGTTCTTC,CASSWAGTRGVYNEQFF
TRBJ2-1,NA,NA,TRBV6-8,TGTGCCAGCAGTACGGGAGTAAGGATTGGAGACAATGAGCAGTTCTTC,CASSTGVRIGDNEQFF
TRBJ1-1,NA,NA,TRBV2,TGTGCCAGCAGTGAAGCACAACGGACAGTTGAAGCTTTCTTT,CASSEAQRTVEAFF
TRBJ2-3,NA,NA,TRBV6-1,TGTGCCAGCGGAGAGACGGCATTGGGAGATACGCAGTATTTT,CASGETALGDTQYF